This T cell receptor beta chain was retrieved from a study of T cells in Graves' hyperthyroidism and ophthalmopathy. Whole-study results and caveats: Ophthalmopathy and stable hyperthyroidism were separated by a 13 V-J model.

The investigators amplified TCR beta CDR3 regions from RNA transcripts. The HTBI primer set drove a first-round RT-PCR of the TCR CDR3. TCRdb analysed the multiplex PCR reads with MiXCR anew, one entry per CDR3 protein. The sample yields roughly 710,000 distinct CDR3 sequences, roughly a third seen once. This clonotype was counted once. Its specificity is unknown. The study based diagnoses on clinical symptoms, serum thyroxine and TRAb, thyroid ultrasound and orbital computed tomography. PBMCs were obtained from 10 ml fresh peripheral blood. V was pared by 2 bases and J by 5 bases, with 12 bases between. CDR1 and CDR2 (germline): SQVTM, ANQGSEA. This CDR3 has 13 amino acids.

V usage is TRBV29-1 and J usage is TRBJ1-1, with D perhaps TRBD1 (5 bases). Material for sequencing was blood. The origin of this receptor is a woman aged 40 to 49 with Graves' hyperthyroidism. CDR3 region: CSVESRGRTEAFF. The CDR3 DNA follows: TGCAGCGTTGAATCGAGGGGTCGAACTGAAGCTTTCTTT.